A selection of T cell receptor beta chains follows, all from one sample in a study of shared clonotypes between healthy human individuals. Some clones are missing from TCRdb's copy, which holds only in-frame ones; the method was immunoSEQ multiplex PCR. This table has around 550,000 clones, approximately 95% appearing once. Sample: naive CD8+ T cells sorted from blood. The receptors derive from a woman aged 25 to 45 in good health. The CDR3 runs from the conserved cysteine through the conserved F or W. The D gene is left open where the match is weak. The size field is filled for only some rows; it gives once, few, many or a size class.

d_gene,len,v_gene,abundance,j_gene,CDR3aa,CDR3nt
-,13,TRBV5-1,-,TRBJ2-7,CASRPASSYEQYF,TGCGCCAGCAGGCCCGCTTCGTCCTACGAGCAGTACTTC
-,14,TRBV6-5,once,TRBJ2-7,CASSTFVGGYEQYF,TGTGCCAGCAGTACATTTGTGGGAGGCTACGAGCAGTACTTC
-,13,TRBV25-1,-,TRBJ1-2,CASSDRGIYGYTF,TGTGCCAGCAGTGATAGGGGGATCTATGGCTACACCTTC
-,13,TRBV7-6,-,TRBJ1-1,CASSDDMNTEAFF,TGTGCCAGCAGCGACGATATGAACACTGAAGCTTTCTTT
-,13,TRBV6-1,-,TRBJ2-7,CASSEALALEQYF,TGTGCCAGCAGTGAAGCCCTGGCACTCGAGCAGTACTTC
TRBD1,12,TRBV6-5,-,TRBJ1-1,CASSSGTVEAFF,TGTGCCAGCAGTTCGGGGACAGTTGAAGCTTTCTTT
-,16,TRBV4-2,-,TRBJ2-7,CASSSDSAGETYEQYF,TGTGCCAGCAGCTCGGACAGCGCGGGAGAGACCTACGAGCAGTACTTC
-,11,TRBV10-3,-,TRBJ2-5,CAITREETQYF,TGTGCCATCACGAGGGAAGAGACCCAGTACTTC
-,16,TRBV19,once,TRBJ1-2,CASSVTGTSTNYGYTF,TGTGCCAGTAGTGTAACCGGGACAAGCACCAACTATGGCTACACCTTC
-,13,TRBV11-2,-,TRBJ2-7,CASSLDPSYEQYF,TGTGCCAGCAGCTTAGATCCTTCCTACGAGCAGTACTTC
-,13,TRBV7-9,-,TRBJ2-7,CASSFAGSHEQYF,TGTGCCAGCAGCTTTGCAGGGTCTCACGAGCAGTACTTC
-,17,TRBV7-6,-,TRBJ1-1,CASSSTDGWGEHTEAFF,TGTGCCAGCAGCTCGACGGACGGGTGGGGTGAGCACACTGAAGCTTTCTTT
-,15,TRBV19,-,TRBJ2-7,CASSRGALSSYEQYF,TGTGCCAGTAGTCGAGGGGCTCTGAGCTCCTACGAGCAGTACTTC
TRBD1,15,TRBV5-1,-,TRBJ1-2,CASSSGPPDRGGYTF,TGCGCCAGCAGCTCCGGCCCCCCCGACAGGGGAGGCTACACCTTC
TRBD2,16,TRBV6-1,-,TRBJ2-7,CASSEWLAGLSYEQYF,TGTGCCAGCAGTGAATGGTTAGCGGGACTCTCCTACGAGCAGTACTTC
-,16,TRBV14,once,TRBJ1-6,CASSQGTYSYNSPLHF,TGTGCCAGCAGCCAAGGGACCTACTCCTATAATTCACCCCTCCACTTT
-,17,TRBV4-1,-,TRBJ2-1,CASSQRVALIVYNEQFF,TGCGCCAGCAGCCAGCGGGTAGCCCTCATAGTTTACAATGAGCAGTTCTTC
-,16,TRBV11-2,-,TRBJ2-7,CASSSSSRGFSYEQYF,TGTGCCAGCAGCTCTAGTTCGAGGGGGTTTTCCTACGAGCAGTACTTC
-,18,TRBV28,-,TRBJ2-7,CASSLSLSGTGLSYEQYF,TGTGCCAGCAGTTTATCCCTTAGCGGGACAGGGCTCAGCTACGAGCAGTACTTC
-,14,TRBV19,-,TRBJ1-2,CASSIIAGMGGYTF,TGTGCCAGTAGTATAATAGCGGGAATGGGAGGCTACACCTTC
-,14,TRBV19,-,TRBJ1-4,CASSKGGANEKLFF,TGTGCCAGTAGTAAGGGGGGCGCGAATGAAAAACTGTTTTTT
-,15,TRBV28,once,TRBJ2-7,CASRLQGGLLYEQYF,TGTGCCAGCAGACTCCAGGGGGGCCTCCTTTACGAGCAGTACTTC
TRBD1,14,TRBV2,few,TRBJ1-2,CASSAGQEVRSYTF,TGTGCCAGCAGTGCAGGACAGGAGGTTAGAAGCTACACCTTC
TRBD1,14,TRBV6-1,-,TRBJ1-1,CALGGGTGLPEAFF,TGTGCCCTAGGAGGGGGGACAGGGTTACCTGAAGCTTTCTTT
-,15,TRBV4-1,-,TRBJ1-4,CASSQDPGRAEKLFF,TGCGCCAGCAGCCAAGATCCGGGCAGGGCCGAAAAACTGTTTTTT
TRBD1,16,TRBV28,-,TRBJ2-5,CASSLYPGTEGETQYF,TGTGCCAGCAGTTTATACCCCGGGACAGAAGGAGAGACCCAGTACTTC
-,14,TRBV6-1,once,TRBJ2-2,CASSDRTLTGELFF,TGTGCCAGCAGTGATCGGACACTTACCGGGGAGCTGTTTTTT
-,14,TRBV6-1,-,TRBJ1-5,CASGAPGSYQPQHF,TGTGCCAGCGGGGCCCCCGGTTCATATCAGCCCCAGCATTTT
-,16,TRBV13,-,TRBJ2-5,CASSLGRREYQETQYF,TGTGCCAGCAGCTTAGGCCGGAGGGAGTACCAAGAGACCCAGTACTTC
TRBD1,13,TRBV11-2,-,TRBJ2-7,CASSLERDRSEYF,TGTGCCAGCAGCTTAGAACGGGACAGATCGGAGTACTTC
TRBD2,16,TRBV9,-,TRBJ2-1,CASSPQTSGPYNEQFF,TGTGCCAGCAGCCCTCAGACTAGCGGACCCTACAATGAGCAGTTCTTC
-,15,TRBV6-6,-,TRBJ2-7,CASSYSSGFDYEQYF,TGTGCCAGCAGTTACTCGTCCGGATTCGACTACGAGCAGTACTTC
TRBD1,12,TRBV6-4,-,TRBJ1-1,CASSVEDREAFF,TGTGCCAGCAGTGTGGAGGACAGGGAAGCTTTCTTT
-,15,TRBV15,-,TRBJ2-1,CATSRRGGGENEQFF,TGTGCCACCAGCAGAAGGGGCGGGGGCGAAAATGAGCAGTTCTTC